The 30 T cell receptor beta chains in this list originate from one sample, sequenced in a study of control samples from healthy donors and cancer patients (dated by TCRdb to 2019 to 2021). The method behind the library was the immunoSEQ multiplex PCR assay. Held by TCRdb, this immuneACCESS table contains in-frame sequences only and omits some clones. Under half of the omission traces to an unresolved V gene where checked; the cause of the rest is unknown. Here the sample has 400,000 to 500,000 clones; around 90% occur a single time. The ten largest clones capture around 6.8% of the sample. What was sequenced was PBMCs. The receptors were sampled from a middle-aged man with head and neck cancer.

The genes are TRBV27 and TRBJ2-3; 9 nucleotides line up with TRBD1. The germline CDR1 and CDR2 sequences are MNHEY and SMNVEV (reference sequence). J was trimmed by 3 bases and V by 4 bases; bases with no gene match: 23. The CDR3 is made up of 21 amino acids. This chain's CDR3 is CASSSLRDRVHRSPRTDTQYF. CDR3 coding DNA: TGTGCCAGCAGTTCCCTCCGGGACAGGGTTCATCGCTCCCCACGGACAGATACGCAGTATTTT.

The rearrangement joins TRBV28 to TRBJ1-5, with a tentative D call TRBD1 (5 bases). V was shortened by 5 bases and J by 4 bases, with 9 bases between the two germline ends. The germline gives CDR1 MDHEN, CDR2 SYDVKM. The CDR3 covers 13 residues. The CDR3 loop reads CASSPGLNQPQHF. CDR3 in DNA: TGTGCCAGCAGTCCAGGGTTGAATCAGCCCCAGCATTTT.

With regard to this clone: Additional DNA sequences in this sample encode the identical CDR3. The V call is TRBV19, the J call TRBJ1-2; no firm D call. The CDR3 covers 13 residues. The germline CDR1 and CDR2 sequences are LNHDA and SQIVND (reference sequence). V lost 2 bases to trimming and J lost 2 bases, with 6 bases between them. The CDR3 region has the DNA TGTGCCAGTAGTATAAAGGGCAACTATGGCTACACCTTC. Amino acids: CASSIKGNYGYTF.

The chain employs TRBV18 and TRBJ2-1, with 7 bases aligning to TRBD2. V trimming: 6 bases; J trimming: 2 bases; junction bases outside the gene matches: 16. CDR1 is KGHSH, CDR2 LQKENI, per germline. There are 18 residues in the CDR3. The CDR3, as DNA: TGTGCCAGCTCCCAAACCCCGGACGGGGGGATAACCTACAATGAGCAGTTCTTC. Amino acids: CASSQTPDGGITYNEQFF.

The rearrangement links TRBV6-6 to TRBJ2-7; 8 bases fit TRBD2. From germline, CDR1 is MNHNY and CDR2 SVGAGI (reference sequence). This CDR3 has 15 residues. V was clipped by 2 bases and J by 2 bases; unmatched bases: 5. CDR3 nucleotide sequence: TGTGCCAGCAGTTACGTGGCGGGAGGCCCCTACGAGCAGTACTTC. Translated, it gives CASSYVAGGPYEQYF.

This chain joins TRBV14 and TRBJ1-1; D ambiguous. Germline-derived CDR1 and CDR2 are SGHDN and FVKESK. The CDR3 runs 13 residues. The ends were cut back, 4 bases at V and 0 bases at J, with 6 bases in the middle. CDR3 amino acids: CASSRSMNTEAFF. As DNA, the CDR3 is TGTGCCAGCAGCCGATCAATGAACACTGAAGCTTTCTTT.

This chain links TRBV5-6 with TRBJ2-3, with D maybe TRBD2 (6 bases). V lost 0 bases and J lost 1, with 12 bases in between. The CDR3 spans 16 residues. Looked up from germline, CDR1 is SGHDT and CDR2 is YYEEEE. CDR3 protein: CASSLGLAKRTDTQYF. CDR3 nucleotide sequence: TGTGCCAGCAGCTTGGGGCTAGCGAAGCGCACAGATACGCAGTATTTT.

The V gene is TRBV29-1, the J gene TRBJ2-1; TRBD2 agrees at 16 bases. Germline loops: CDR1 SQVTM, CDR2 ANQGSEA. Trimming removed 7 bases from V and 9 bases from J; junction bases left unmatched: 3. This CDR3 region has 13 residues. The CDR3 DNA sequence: TGCAGCGGGGGGACTAGCGGGAGGGGTGAGCAGTTCTTC. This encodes CSGGTSGRGEQFF.

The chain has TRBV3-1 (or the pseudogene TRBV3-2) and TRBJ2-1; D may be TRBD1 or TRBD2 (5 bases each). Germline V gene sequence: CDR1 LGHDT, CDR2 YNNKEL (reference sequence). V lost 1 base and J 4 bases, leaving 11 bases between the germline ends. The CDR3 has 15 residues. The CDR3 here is CASSQGSEGYNEQFF. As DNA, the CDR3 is TGTGCCAGCAGCCAAGGGTCAGAGGGGTACAATGAGCAGTTCTTC.

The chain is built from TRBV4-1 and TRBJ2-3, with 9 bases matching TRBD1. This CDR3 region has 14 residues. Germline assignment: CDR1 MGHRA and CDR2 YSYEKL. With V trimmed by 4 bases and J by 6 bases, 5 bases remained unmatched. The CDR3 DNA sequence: TGCGCCAGCAGCCTCCGGGACAGGGCCGATACGCAGTATTTT. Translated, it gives CASSLRDRADTQYF.

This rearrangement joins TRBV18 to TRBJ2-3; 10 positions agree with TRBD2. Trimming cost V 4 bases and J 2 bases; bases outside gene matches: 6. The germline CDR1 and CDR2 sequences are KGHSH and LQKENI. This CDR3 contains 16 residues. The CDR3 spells CASSRGLAEFTDTQYF. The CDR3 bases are TGTGCCAGCTCACGTGGACTAGCGGAATTCACAGATACGCAGTATTTT.

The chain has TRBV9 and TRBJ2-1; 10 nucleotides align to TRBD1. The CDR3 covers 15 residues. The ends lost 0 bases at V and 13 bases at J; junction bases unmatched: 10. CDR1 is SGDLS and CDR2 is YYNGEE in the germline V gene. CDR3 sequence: CASSVGGTGARVQFF. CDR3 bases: TGTGCCAGCAGCGTAGGAGGGACAGGGGCGCGGGTTCAGTTCTTC.

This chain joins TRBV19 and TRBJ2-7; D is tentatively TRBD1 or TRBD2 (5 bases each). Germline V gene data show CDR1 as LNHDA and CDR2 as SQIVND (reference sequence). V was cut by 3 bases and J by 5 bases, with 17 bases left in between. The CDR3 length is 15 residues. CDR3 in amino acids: CASSMLGVTGDEQYF. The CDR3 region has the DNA TGTGCCAGTAGTATGTTGGGGGTGACCGGGGACGAGCAGTACTTC. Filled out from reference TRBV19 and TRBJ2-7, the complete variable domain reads DGGITQSPKYLFRKEGQNVTLSCEQNLNHDAMYWYRQDPGQGLRLIYYSQIVNDFQKGDIAEGYSVSREKKESFPLTVTSAQKNPTAFYLCASSMLGVTGDEQYFGPGTRLTVT.

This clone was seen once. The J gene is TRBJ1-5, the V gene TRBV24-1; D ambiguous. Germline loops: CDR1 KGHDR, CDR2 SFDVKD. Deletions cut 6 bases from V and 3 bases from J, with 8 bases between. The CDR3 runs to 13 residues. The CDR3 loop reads CATSSTDNQPQHF. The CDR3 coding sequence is TGTGCCACCAGTAGCACAGACAATCAGCCCCAGCATTTT.

The CDR3 is CASSSSSYGTYNQPQHF. The CDR3 DNA reads TGTGCCAGCAGCTCCTCATCATATGGGACTTACAATCAGCCCCAGCATTTT. J is TRBJ1-5 and V is TRBV5-8; D possibly corresponds to TRBD1 (5 bases). Germline V CDR1 and CDR2: SGHTS, YDEGEE. The CDR3 consists of 17 residues. V lost 3 bases to trimming and J lost 3 bases, with 19 bases between them.

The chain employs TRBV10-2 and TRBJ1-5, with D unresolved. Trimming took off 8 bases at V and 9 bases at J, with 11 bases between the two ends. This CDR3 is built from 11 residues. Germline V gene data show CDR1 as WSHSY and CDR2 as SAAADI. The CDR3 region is CASGPMGPQHF. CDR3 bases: TGCGCCAGCGGTCCGATGGGGCCCCAGCATTTT.

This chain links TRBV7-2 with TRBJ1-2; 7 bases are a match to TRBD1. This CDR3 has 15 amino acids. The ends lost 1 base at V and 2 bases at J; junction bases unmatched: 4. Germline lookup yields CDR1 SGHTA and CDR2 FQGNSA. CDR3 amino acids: CASSLDQGGNYGYTF. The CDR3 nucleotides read TGTGCCAGCAGCTTAGATCAGGGGGGAAACTATGGCTACACCTTC.

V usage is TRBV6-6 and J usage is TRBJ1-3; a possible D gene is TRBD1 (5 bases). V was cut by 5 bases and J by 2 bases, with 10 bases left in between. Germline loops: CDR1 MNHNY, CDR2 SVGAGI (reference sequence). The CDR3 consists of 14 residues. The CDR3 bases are TGTGCCAGCAGTCCTCGGGACCCTGGAAACACCATATATTTT. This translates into CASSPRDPGNTIYF.

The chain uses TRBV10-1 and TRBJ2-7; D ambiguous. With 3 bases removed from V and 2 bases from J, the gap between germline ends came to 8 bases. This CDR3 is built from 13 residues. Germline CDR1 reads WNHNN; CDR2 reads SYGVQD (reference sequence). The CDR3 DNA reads TGCGCCAGCAGTGACCCCGGTGCCTACGAGCAGTACTTC. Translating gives CASSDPGAYEQYF.

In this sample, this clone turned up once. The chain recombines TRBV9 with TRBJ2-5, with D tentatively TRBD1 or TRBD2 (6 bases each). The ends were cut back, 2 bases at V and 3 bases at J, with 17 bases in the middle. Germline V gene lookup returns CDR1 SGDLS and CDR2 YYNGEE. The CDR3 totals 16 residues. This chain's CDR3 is CASSVSLRGGEETQYF. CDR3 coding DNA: TGTGCCAGCAGCGTCAGCCTCAGGGGCGGGGAAGAGACCCAGTACTTC.

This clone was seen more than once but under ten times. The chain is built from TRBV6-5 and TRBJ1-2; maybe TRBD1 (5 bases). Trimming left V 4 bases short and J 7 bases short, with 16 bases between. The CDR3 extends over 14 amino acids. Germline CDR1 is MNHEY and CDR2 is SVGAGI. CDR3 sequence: CASSFDGVGGGYTF. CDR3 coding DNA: TGTGCCAGCAGTTTCGACGGGGTCGGGGGTGGCTACACCTTC.

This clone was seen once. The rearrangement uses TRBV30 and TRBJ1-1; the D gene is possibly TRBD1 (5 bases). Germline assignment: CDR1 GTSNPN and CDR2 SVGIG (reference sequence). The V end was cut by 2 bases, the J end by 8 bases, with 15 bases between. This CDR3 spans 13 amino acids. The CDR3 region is CAWSPPGWSEAFF. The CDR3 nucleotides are TGTGCCTGGAGTCCCCCAGGGTGGTCGGAAGCTTTCTTT.

The CDR3 nucleotides read TGTGCCAGCAGCTTAAGGACGCAGTATTTT. Translation: CASSLRTQYF. The rearrangement links TRBV7-2 to TRBJ2-3; D call uncertain. Trimming stripped 2 bases from V and 9 bases from J, with 3 bases between. CDR1 SGHTA and CDR2 FQGNSA come from the germline V gene. This CDR3 region has 10 residues. Variable domain in full (rest from reference TRBV7-2 and TRBJ2-3): GAGVSQSPSNKVTEKGKDVELRCDPISGHTALYWYRQSLGQGLEFLIYFQGNSAPDKSGLPSDRFSAERTGGSVSTLTIQRTQQEDSAVYLCASSLRTQYFGPGTRLTVL.

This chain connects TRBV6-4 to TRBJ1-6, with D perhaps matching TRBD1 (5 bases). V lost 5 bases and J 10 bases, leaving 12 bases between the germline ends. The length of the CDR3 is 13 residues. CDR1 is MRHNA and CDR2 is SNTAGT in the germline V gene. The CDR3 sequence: CASSLASGSPLHF. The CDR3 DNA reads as TGTGCCAGCAGTCTTGCATCAGGGTCACCCCTCCACTTT.

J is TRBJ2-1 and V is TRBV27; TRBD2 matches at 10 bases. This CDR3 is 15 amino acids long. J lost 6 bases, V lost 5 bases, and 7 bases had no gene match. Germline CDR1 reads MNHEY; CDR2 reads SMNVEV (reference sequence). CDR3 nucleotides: TGTGCCAGCAGTCCTGGACTAGCGGACTTCAATGAGCAGTTCTTC. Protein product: CASSPGLADFNEQFF.

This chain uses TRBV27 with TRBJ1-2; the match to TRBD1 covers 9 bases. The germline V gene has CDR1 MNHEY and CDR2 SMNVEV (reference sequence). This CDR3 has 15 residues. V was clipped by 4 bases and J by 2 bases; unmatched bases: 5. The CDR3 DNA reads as TGTGCCAGCAGTTACGGACAGGGGTGGAACTATGGCTACACCTTC. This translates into CASSYGQGWNYGYTF.

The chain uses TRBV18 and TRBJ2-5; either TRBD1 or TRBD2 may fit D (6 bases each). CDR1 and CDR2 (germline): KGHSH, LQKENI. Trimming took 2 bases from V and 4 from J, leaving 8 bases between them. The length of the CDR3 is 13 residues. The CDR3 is CASSPGGLETQYF. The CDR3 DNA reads TGTGCCAGCTCACCAGGGGGGCTAGAGACCCAGTACTTC.

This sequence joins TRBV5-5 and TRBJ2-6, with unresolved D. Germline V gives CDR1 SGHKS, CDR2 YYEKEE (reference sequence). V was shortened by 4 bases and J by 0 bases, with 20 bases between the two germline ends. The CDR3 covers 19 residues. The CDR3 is CASSGAKDGSSSGANVLTF. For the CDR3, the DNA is TGTGCCAGCAGCGGCGCCAAGGACGGATCCAGCTCTGGGGCCAACGTCCTGACTTTC.

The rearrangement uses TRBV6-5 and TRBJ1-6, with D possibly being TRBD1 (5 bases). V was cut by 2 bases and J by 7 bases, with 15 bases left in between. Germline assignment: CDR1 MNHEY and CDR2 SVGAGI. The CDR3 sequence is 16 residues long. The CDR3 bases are TGTGCCAGCAGTTACGGGCCCAGGGCAAGGAATTCACCCCTCCACTTT. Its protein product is CASSYGPRARNSPLHF.

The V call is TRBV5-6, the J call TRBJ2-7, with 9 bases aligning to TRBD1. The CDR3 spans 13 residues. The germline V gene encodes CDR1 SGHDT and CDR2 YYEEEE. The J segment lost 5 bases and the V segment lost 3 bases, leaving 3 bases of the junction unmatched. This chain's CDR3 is CASSYTGGNEQYF. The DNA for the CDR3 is TGTGCCAGCAGCTACACAGGGGGCAACGAGCAGTACTTC.